This T cell receptor beta chain was identified during a study of blood T cell repertoires in COVID-19. Across the whole study: There were acute and convalescent COVID-19 samples, and they came from the United States, Italy and Spain. Sample material is recorded as cDNA or gDNA derived from T cells, B-cell-depleted T cells, or PBMCs.

Authors' analysis steps: Amplification with reference gene primers provided the estimates of nucleated cell counts. This table comes from immunoSEQ multiplex PCR, and its TCRdb copy is limited to in-frame clones, with some not included. That table supplies the V and J calls and clone size; D and trimming were determined from the DNA. The sample carries around 150,000 clones, 75% to 90% recorded once. Germline V gene lookup returns CDR1 KGHSH and CDR2 LQKENI. V dropped 3 bases and J dropped 6 bases, with 15 bases sitting between them. There are 15 residues in the CDR3. The rearrangement links TRBV18 to TRBJ1-5, with D unresolved. The sequenced sample was peripheral blood. This TCR came from a man aged 65-85 years with acute or convalescent COVID-19. CDR3 sequence (DNA): TGTGCCAGCTCACCCGGAGGAGCTGGTGGTCAGCCCCAGCATTTT. Amino acid sequence: CASSPGGAGGQPQHF. Using reference TRBV18 and TRBJ1-5 for the parts outside the CDR3, the full variable domain is NAGVMQNPRHLVRRRGQEARLRCSPMKGHSHVYWYRQLPEEGLKFMVYLQKENIIDESGMPKERFSAEFPKEGPSILRIQQVVRGDSAAYFCASSPGGAGGQPQHFGDGTRLSIL.